The 31 T cell receptor beta chains reported below all come from one sample, sequenced in a study of regulatory T cells in long-lasting Graves disease. Indicated time point: persistent/refractory GD, antithyroid drugs over 5 years with positive TRAb. Extracted PBMC RNA gave rise to the TCR library. CDR3-region Arm-PCR and iRepertoire HTBI primers produced the TCR beta libraries. TCRdb reprocessed the multiplex PCR reads with MiXCR, giving one entry per CDR3 protein. Among 700,000 or so distinct CDR3 sequences listed, roughly 30% were seen once. Material: peripheral blood mononuclear cells (PBMCs), obtained when the disease was refractory, from a patient treated with antithyroid drugs. The receptors were sampled from a female donor with Graves disease.

In its sample, this clonotype was seen a few times. The rearrangement links TRBV19 to TRBJ1-5, with D unresolved. The V end was cut by 4 bases, the J end by 0 bases, with 10 bases between. From germline, CDR1 is LNHDA and CDR2 SQIVND (reference sequence). The CDR3 contains 15 residues. In nucleotides, the CDR3 is TGTGCCAGTAGTAGTGAGGTTGCTAGCAATCAGCCCCAGCATTTT. This codes for CASSSEVASNQPQHF.

This chain connects TRBV5-5 to TRBJ2-5, with a weak D call TRBD2 (6 bases). Between the trimmed V and J ends, which lost 5 bases and 4 bases, there was a span of 12 bases. The CDR3 spans 13 residues. Germline CDR1 SGHKS, CDR2 YYEKEE (reference sequence). The CDR3 coding sequence is TGTGCCAGCAGGCGGAGGGGTTCAGAGACCCAGTACTTC. This sequence encodes CASRRRGSETQYF.

A note on this clonotype: A much larger clone lies a single base off, so this may be a read error. V usage is TRBV12-3 or TRBV12-4 and J usage is TRBJ1-5, with 8 bases fitting TRBD1. The length of the CDR3 is 15 residues. J gave up 2 bases and V 7 bases, and 7 bases lay outside the gene matches. The CDR3 DNA reads as TGTGCCAGCAAAGGGGACAGGCGAGGCAATCAGCCCCAGCATTTT. The encoded protein is CASKGDRRGNQPQHF.

This clonotype was recorded at least ten times. The chain recombines TRBV28 with TRBJ1-2; 10 bases agree with TRBD1. The V segment lost 5 bases and the J segment 8 bases; nucleotides outside the gene matches: 8. The CDR3 loop spans 14 amino acids. Germline CDR1 and CDR2: MDHEN and SYDVKM. DNA for the CDR3: TGTGCCAGCAGTACCGGGACAGGGGTTCGCGGCTACACCTTC. Protein: CASSTGTGVRGYTF.

The J gene is TRBJ1-1, the V gene TRBV13; 7 bases agree with TRBD1. This CDR3 region has 13 residues. Looked up from germline, CDR1 is PRHDT and CDR2 is FYEKMQ (reference sequence). Trimming at V came to 5 bases and at J to 8 bases, leaving 8 bases not matched to a gene. The CDR3 coding sequence is TGTGCCAGCAGCCACTCACAGGGGACAGAAGCTTTCTTT. This encodes CASSHSQGTEAFF.

The chain joins TRBV19 to TRBJ1-2, with D unclear. This CDR3 is 14 amino acids long. Germline V CDR1 and CDR2: LNHDA, SQIVND (reference sequence). V shed 5 bases and J shed 5 bases, with 15 bases lying between them. The chain's CDR3 is CASSFLEPIYGYTF. The CDR3 nucleotides read TGTGCCAGTAGTTTCCTGGAGCCTATTTATGGCTACACCTTC.

This clonotype was observed many times. The CDR3 protein is CASSESLTVGYGYTF. The CDR3 DNA is TGTGCCAGCAGTGAATCTCTGACAGTGGGCTATGGCTACACCTTC. The V and J genes are TRBV6-1 and TRBJ1-2; D is possibly TRBD1 (5 bases). CDR3 length: 15 residues. Germline CDR1 and CDR2: MNHNS and SASEGT. V lost 2 bases, J lost 4 bases, and 14 bases lay in between.

This clonotype was recorded many times. The chain recombines TRBV6-1 with TRBJ1-4; 8 positions agree with TRBD1. Germline CDR1 MNHNS, CDR2 SASEGT. J was trimmed by 8 bases and V by 6 bases; bases with no gene match: 14. This CDR3 has 16 amino acids. CDR3 DNA sequence: TGTGCCAGCAGAGAACCAGGGGGCGGGTTAGGAGAAAAACTGTTTTTT. It specifies CASREPGGGLGEKLFF.

The V call is TRBV25-1, the J call TRBJ1-4; D is perhaps TRBD1 (5 bases). With 3 bases removed from V and 5 bases from J, the gap between germline ends came to 13 bases. The CDR3 contains 15 residues. Germline lookup yields CDR1 MGHDK and CDR2 SYGVNS. Here the CDR3 DNA reads TGTGCCAGCAGTGAGACCGGGACCAACAATGAAAAACTGTTTTTT. It encodes CASSETGTNNEKLFF.

This clonotype was recorded many times. The rearrangement uses TRBV18 and TRBJ1-2; D unresolved. With 5 bases removed from V and 2 bases from J, the gap between germline ends came to 6 bases. This CDR3 is built from 12 residues. Germline CDR1 is KGHSH and CDR2 is LQKENI. In DNA, the CDR3 is TGTGCCAGCTCAGTCACGAACTATGGCTACACCTTC. As protein: CASSVTNYGYTF.

The chain couples TRBV6-1 to TRBJ1-1; D gene unclear. This CDR3 contains 18 residues. V lost 4 bases to trimming and J lost 0 bases, with 21 bases between them. Germline values: CDR1 MNHNS, CDR2 SASEGT. Written as DNA, the CDR3 is TGTGCCAGCAGTGGTCGAACTTCCAGCAGTCACATGAACACTGAAGCTTTCTTT. Its translation is CASSGRTSSSHMNTEAFF.

The chain links TRBV7-6 to TRBJ1-6; D is perhaps TRBD1 (6 bases). The CDR3 is 15 amino acids. Germline assignment: CDR1 SGHVS and CDR2 FNYEAQ. Trimming removed 2 bases at V and 8 bases at J, with 13 bases between. CDR3 bases: TGTGCCAGCAGCTTAACGGGGGGCACGGATTCACCCCTCCACTTT. It specifies CASSLTGGTDSPLHF.

Only a few counts were recorded for this clonotype. Sequence at one end of the junction differs from germline and may be a read error. This sequence joins TRBV9 and TRBJ1-1; D is possibly TRBD1 (5 bases). The CDR3 is made up of 12 amino acids. Germline-derived CDR1 and CDR2 are SGDLS and YYNGEE. CDR3 DNA sequence: TGCGCCAGCAGCGCCGGGGCCACTGAAGCTTTCTTT. Its translation is CASSAGATEAFF.

V usage is TRBV5-6 and J usage is TRBJ1-2; tentative D call: TRBD1 (6 bases). Germline CDR1 and CDR2: SGHDT and YYEEEE. There are 13 residues in the CDR3. Trimming removed 6 bases at V and 6 bases at J, with 15 bases between. The CDR3 is CASNPQGQNGYTF. The CDR3 DNA reads TGTGCCAGCAACCCCCAGGGGCAAAATGGCTACACCTTC.

This clonotype was seen a handful of times. CDR3 region: CASSPGTANEQFF. The DNA for the CDR3 is TGTGCCAGCAGTCCGGGGACGGCCAATGAGCAGTTCTTC. V usage is TRBV28 and J usage is TRBJ2-1; D might be TRBD1 or TRBD2, each matching 5 bases. Germline CDR1 and CDR2: MDHEN and SYDVKM. The CDR3 covers 13 residues. The ends were cut back, 5 bases at V and 6 bases at J, with 11 bases in the middle.

The chain employs TRBV20-1 and TRBJ1-2, with D tentatively TRBD1 (6 bases). The V end lost 6 bases, the J end lost 6 bases, and 14 bases lay between the germline ends. CDR1 DFQATT and CDR2 SNEGSKA come from the germline V gene (reference sequence). The CDR3 length is 12 residues. The CDR3 reads CSAGRGRDGYTF. CDR3 sequence (DNA): TGCAGTGCCGGCAGGGGCAGGGATGGCTACACCTTC.

This chain links TRBV5-1 with TRBJ1-1; D is ambiguous. CDR3 length: 17 residues. Germline V gene lookup returns CDR1 SGHRS and CDR2 YFSETQ. The V gene lost 2 bases and the J gene lost 0 bases, with 17 bases spanning the gap. The CDR3 sequence: CASSLVYAKKMNTEAFF. The CDR3 coding sequence is TGCGCCAGCAGCTTAGTTTATGCCAAAAAGATGAACACTGAAGCTTTCTTT. Variable domain in full (rest from reference TRBV5-1 and TRBJ1-1): KAGVTQTPRYLIKTRGQQVTLSCSPISGHRSVSWYQQTPGQGLQFLFEYFSETQRNKGNFPGRFSGRQFSNSRSEMNVSTLELGDSALYLCASSLVYAKKMNTEAFFGQGTRLTVV.

The V call is TRBV27, the J call TRBJ2-7; 9 bases line up with TRBD1. The germline CDR1 and CDR2 sequences are MNHEY and SMNVEV (reference sequence). The V gene end was trimmed by 4 bases and the J gene end by 0 bases; junction bases not matched to a gene: 7. The CDR3 consists of 16 residues. The CDR3 DNA follows: TGTGCCAGCAGTTACGGGACAGGGCTAAACTCCTACGAGCAGTACTTC. Its translation: CASSYGTGLNSYEQYF.

A word on this clonotype: The junction departs from the called germline gene at one end, perhaps through a read error. CDR3 in DNA: TGTGCCATCAGGGGGACTATCACAATCTTC. Amino acid sequence: CAIRGTITIF. V is TRBV10-3 and J is TRBJ2-7; TRBD2 agrees at 7 bases. The germline gives CDR1 ENHRY, CDR2 SYGVKD. The CDR3 totals 10 residues.

The V call is TRBV6-5, the J call TRBJ2-7; D is perhaps TRBD2 (6 bases). V dropped 2 bases and J dropped 6 bases, with 8 bases sitting between them. The CDR3 extends over 12 amino acids. CDR1 and CDR2 from the germline V gene are MNHEY and SVGAGI. CDR3 nucleotides: TGTGCCAGCAGTTACGGAGGGGTCGAGCAGTACTTC. Protein sequence: CASSYGGVEQYF.

The V and J genes are TRBV7-2 and TRBJ1-5; no reliable D call. The CDR3 spans 14 residues. V was clipped by 2 bases and J by 5 bases, with 10 bases between them. The germline gives CDR1 SGHTA, CDR2 FQGNSA. CDR3 DNA: TGTGCCAGCAGCTTAAGGCCCTATTATCAGCCCCAGCATTTT. Protein sequence: CASSLRPYYQPQHF.

The CDR3 is CASSTIMGRHGYTF. The CDR3 nucleotides read TGTGCCAGCAGCACGATCATGGGGCGACATGGCTACACCTTC. The chain couples TRBV7-2 to TRBJ1-2; perhaps TRBD1 as D (5 bases). Germline loops: CDR1 SGHTA, CDR2 FQGNSA. Trimming pared 5 bases from V and 6 bases from J, leaving 16 bases between. The CDR3 spans 14 residues.

There are a few counts of this clonotype. This chain links TRBV11-2 with TRBJ2-7, with TRBD2 matching 13 bases. After removal of 2 bases from V and 2 bases from J, the junction contained 6 bases not matched to a gene. Germline CDR1 SGHAT, CDR2 FQNNGV. The CDR3 has 17 residues. DNA for the CDR3: TGTGCCAGCAGCTTAAGGACTAGCGGGGGTTACGCCTACGAGCAGTACTTC. This sequence encodes CASSLRTSGGYAYEQYF.

This clonotype appeared many times. The chain uses TRBV2 and TRBJ2-5; D might be TRBD2 (6 bases). Germline-derived CDR1 and CDR2 are SNHLY and FYNNEI. Trimming pared 10 bases from V and 1 base from J, leaving 16 bases between. CDR3 size: 14 residues. DNA of the CDR3: TGTGCCACCAAGCCCTCGACTAGCCAAGAGACCCAGTACTTC. Its translation is CATKPSTSQETQYF. The full variable domain, with the rest looked up from reference TRBV2 and TRBJ2-5, is EPEVTQTPSHQVTQMGQEVILRCVPISNHLYFYWYRQILGQKVEFLVSFYNNEISEKSEIFDDQFSVERPDGSNFTLKIRSTKLEDSAMYFCATKPSTSQETQYFGPGTRLLVL.

The V and J genes are TRBV6-1 and TRBJ2-5; 12 bases fit TRBD2. This CDR3 spans 16 amino acids. Germline V gene data show CDR1 as MNHNS and CDR2 as SASEGT. Unmatched junction bases numbered 6, after V lost 3 bases and J lost 4 bases. The CDR3 protein is CASSETSGRRGETQYF. For the CDR3, the DNA is TGTGCCAGCAGTGAGACTAGCGGGAGAAGAGGAGAGACCCAGTACTTC.

This chain connects TRBV28 to TRBJ1-5; 10 nucleotides line up with TRBD1. The germline gives CDR1 MDHEN, CDR2 SYDVKM. The length of the CDR3 is 14 residues. With V trimmed by 3 bases and J by 6 bases, 2 bases remained unmatched. The CDR3 here is CASSLTGGLQPQHF. The DNA for the CDR3 is TGTGCCAGCAGTTTGACAGGGGGCCTTCAGCCCCAGCATTTT.

This clonotype was seen only a few times. The rearrangement links TRBV12-3 or TRBV12-4 to TRBJ1-1; 11 positions match TRBD1. Losses at the gene ends were 6 bases for V and 8 bases for J; bases not matched to a gene: 8. This CDR3 spans 14 amino acids. The CDR3 sequence is CASRPPGQGGEAFF. As DNA, the CDR3 is TGTGCCAGCAGGCCACCGGGACAGGGGGGAGAAGCTTTCTTT.

In this sample, this clonotype turned up a few times. This chain uses TRBV2 with TRBJ2-2, with 12 bases aligning to TRBD2. The V gene's germline CDR1 is SNHLY and CDR2 FYNNEI. Unmatched junction bases numbered 12, after V lost 5 bases and J lost 5 bases. This CDR3 has 18 residues. The CDR3 nucleotides are TGTGCCAGCAGTTACGTGCTAGCGGGAGGGCCGCGAACCGGGGAGCTGTTTTTT. Its translation is CASSYVLAGGPRTGELFF. Supplemented by reference TRBV2 and TRBJ2-2, the full variable domain reads EPEVTQTPSHQVTQMGQEVILRCVPISNHLYFYWYRQILGQKVEFLVSFYNNEISEKSEIFDDQFSVERPDGSNFTLKIRSTKLEDSAMYFCASSYVLAGGPRTGELFFGEGSRLTVL.

This chain links TRBV6-5 with TRBJ1-6, with D perhaps matching TRBD1 (6 bases). CDR3 size: 15 residues. V was shortened by 1 base and J by 5 bases, with 9 bases between the two germline ends. Germline-derived CDR1 and CDR2 are MNHEY and SVGAGI. CDR3 sequence (DNA): TGTGCCAGCAGTTACTACAGGGCTGATAATTCACCCCTCCACTTT. This encodes CASSYYRADNSPLHF.

V gene TRBV6-1 combines with J gene TRBJ1-5, with a possible D match to TRBD1 (6 bases). Germline CDR1 is MNHNS and CDR2 is SASEGT. The CDR3 length is 15 residues. Trimming stripped 6 bases from V and 3 bases from J, with 15 bases between. The CDR3 loop is CASSKGDNLNQPQHF. The CDR3 bases are TGTGCCAGCAGCAAAGGGGACAATCTCAATCAGCCCCAGCATTTT.

This clonotype was seen many times. The chain employs TRBV6-5 and TRBJ2-5; D possibly corresponds to TRBD1 (6 bases). V lost 4 bases and J 5 bases, leaving 17 bases between the germline ends. CDR3 length: 15 amino acids. Germline V gene lookup returns CDR1 MNHEY and CDR2 SVGAGI. CDR3 nucleotides: TGTGCCAGCAGTTTCGACGGACAGCAGCGGGAGACCCAGTACTTC. Translated: CASSFDGQQRETQYF.